The 8 T cell receptor beta chains reported below all come from one sample, sequenced in a study of T cell changes during pregnancy in multiple sclerosis. This table comes from immunoSEQ multiplex PCR, and its TCRdb copy is limited to in-frame clones, with some not included. In the table there are approximately 84,000 clones, 94% of which are singletons. The material sequenced was peripheral blood, taken in the second trimester of pregnancy. Receptors were obtained from a female donor in good health, enrolled as a control in a pregnancy study.

The rearrangement joins TRBV6-6 to TRBJ2-7, with TRBD1 identical over 10 bases. Germline V gene data show CDR1 as MNHNY and CDR2 as SVGAGI (reference sequence). The CDR3 is made up of 15 amino acids. Germline trimming cut 4 bases from V and 0 bases from J; bases unmatched to any gene: 3. The CDR3 DNA reads TGTGCCAGCAGTTCCGGACAGGGGGACTCCTACGAGCAGTACTTC. It encodes CASSSGQGDSYEQYF.

The rearrangement links TRBV2 to TRBJ2-7, with D possibly matching TRBD2 (6 bases). The V gene lost 4 bases and the J gene lost 6 bases, with 16 bases spanning the gap. CDR3 size: 14 residues. Looked up from germline, CDR1 is SNHLY and CDR2 is FYNNEI. CDR3 in amino acids: CASSVDGRLSEQYF. CDR3 DNA: TGTGCCAGCAGTGTAGACGGGAGACTCAGCGAGCAGTACTTC.

The sample holds one count of this clone. The V call is TRBV30, the J call TRBJ2-5, with 9 bases aligning to TRBD1. The J segment lost 4 bases and the V segment lost 2 bases, leaving 8 bases of the junction unmatched. The CDR3 has 15 residues. The germline gives CDR1 GTSNPN, CDR2 SVGIG (reference sequence). CDR3 in DNA: TGTGCCTGGAGTCCCGGGACAGGGAGAGGAGAGACCCAGTACTTC. Its translation: CAWSPGTGRGETQYF.

This chain connects TRBV7-8 to TRBJ2-2; 14 nucleotides align to TRBD2. The CDR3 is 17 residues long. The germline V gene encodes CDR1 SGHVS and CDR2 FQNEAQ. J gave up 1 base and V 5 bases, and 3 bases lay outside the gene matches. The CDR3 nucleotides read TGTGCCAGCAGCCCGGGACTAGCGGGAGAGAACACCGGGGAGCTGTTTTTT. Residues: CASSPGLAGENTGELFF.

This CDR3 is CASSFSGTGLETQYF. The CDR3 region has the DNA TGTGCCAGCAGCTTTTCCGGGACAGGTTTAGAGACCCAGTACTTC. J is TRBJ2-5 and V is TRBV5-5; TRBD1 aligns across 8 bases. This CDR3 has 15 amino acids. Germline-derived CDR1 and CDR2 are SGHKS and YYEKEE (reference sequence). V dropped 2 bases and J dropped 4; count of bases not matched to a gene: 7.

J is TRBJ2-1 and V is TRBV20-1; D gene uncertain. The germline V gene has CDR1 DFQATT and CDR2 SNEGSKA (reference sequence). Trimming pared 6 bases from V and 4 bases from J, leaving 7 bases between. The CDR3 extends over 11 amino acids. As DNA, the CDR3 is TGCAGTGCCGAGGTATACAATGAGCAGTTCTTC. Translated, it gives CSAEVYNEQFF.

The chain recombines TRBV4-2 with TRBJ2-3; D is ambiguous. Germline CDR1 and CDR2: LGHNA and YNFKEQ. V lost 0 bases to trimming and J lost 0 bases, with 10 bases between them. The CDR3 consists of 16 residues. The CDR3 is CASSQESSDSTDTQYF. For the CDR3, the DNA is TGTGCCAGCAGCCAAGAGTCCAGCGACAGCACAGATACGCAGTATTTT.

This clone was found once. The chain carries TRBV27 and TRBJ1-3; 8 bases align to TRBD1. J was trimmed by 2 bases and V by 6 bases; bases with no gene match: 3. This CDR3 has 14 residues. Germline V gives CDR1 MNHEY, CDR2 SMNVEV (reference sequence). The CDR3 loop reads CASSLTGAGNTIYF. CDR3 nucleotide sequence: TGTGCCAGCAGCCTGACAGGGGCTGGAAACACCATATATTTT.